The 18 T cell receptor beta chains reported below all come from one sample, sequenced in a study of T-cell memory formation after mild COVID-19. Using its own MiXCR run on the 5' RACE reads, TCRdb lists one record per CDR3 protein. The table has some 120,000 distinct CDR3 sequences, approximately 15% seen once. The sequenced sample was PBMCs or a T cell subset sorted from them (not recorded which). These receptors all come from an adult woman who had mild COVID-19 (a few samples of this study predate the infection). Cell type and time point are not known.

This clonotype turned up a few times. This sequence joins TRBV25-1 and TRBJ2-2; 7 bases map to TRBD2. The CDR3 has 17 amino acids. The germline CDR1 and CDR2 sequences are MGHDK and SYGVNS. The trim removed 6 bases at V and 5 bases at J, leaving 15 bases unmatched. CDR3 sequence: CASRRQFDGGGTGELFF. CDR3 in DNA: TGTGCCAGCAGGAGACAGTTCGATGGGGGAGGGACCGGGGAGCTGTTTTTT.

The CDR3 DNA follows: TGTGCCAGCGCGGGGAAGAGGGCTTTCTTT. Translation: CASAGKRAFF. The chain has TRBV6-5 and TRBJ1-1; D gene unclear. There are 10 residues in the CDR3. Germline loops: CDR1 MNHEY, CDR2 SVGAGI. Trimming cost V 8 bases and J 11 bases, with 12 bases left between them.

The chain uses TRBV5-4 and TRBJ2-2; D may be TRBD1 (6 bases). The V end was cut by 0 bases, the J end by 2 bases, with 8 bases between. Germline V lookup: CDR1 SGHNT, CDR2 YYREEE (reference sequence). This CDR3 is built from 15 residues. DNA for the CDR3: TGTGCCAGCAGCTTGGGGACAGACAACACCGGGGAGCTGTTTTTT. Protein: CASSLGTDNTGELFF.

The CDR3 DNA reads as TGCGCCAGCAGCCCCACCCAGCGGGGGTCCTACGAGCAGTACTTC. As protein: CASSPTQRGSYEQYF. The V and J genes are TRBV4-1 and TRBJ2-7, with 8 positions matching TRBD2. V was clipped by 4 bases and J by 1 base; unmatched bases: 6. Per germline, CDR1 MGHRA and CDR2 YSYEKL. This CDR3 spans 15 amino acids.

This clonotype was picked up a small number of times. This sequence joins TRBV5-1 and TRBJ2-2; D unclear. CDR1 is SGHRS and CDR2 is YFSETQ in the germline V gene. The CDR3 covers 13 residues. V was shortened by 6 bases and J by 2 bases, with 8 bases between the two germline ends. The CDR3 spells CASTLANTGELFF. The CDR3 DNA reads TGCGCCAGCACCTTAGCCAACACCGGGGAGCTGTTTTTT.

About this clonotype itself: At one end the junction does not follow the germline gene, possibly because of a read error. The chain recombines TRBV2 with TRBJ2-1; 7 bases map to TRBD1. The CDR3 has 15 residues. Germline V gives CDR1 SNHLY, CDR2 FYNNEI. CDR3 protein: CASRRDRASGNEKFF. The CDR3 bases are TGTGCCAGCAGACGAGACAGGGCTTCAGGGAATGAGAAGTTCTTC.

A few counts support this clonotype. As DNA, the CDR3 is TGTGCCAGCAGCTTTACCCGGACTAGCGGGAGCACCGGGGAGCTGTTTTTT. Translating gives CASSFTRTSGSTGELFF. This chain connects TRBV7-9 to TRBJ2-2; 13 bases line up with TRBD2. The germline gives CDR1 SEHNR, CDR2 FQNEAQ (reference sequence). With 3 bases clipped from V and 4 bases from J, the junction kept 5 bases outside the gene matches. CDR3 length equals 17 residues.

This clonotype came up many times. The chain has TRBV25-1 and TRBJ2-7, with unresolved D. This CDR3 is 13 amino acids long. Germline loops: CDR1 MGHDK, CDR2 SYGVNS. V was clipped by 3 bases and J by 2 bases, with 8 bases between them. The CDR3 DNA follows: TGTGCCAGCAGTGACTCCCTTCCCTACGAGCAGTACTTC. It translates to CASSDSLPYEQYF.

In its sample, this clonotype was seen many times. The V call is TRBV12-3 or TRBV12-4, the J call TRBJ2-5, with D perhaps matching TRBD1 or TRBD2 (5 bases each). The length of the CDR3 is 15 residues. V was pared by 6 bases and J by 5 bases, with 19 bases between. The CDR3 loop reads CASSFTSNWGETQYF. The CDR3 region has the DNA TGTGCCAGCAGCTTTACTTCCAACTGGGGGGAGACCCAGTACTTC.

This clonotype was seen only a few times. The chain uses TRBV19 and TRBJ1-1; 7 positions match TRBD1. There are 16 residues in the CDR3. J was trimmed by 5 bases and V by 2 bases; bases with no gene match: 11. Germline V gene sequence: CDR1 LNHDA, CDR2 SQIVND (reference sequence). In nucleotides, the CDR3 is TGTGCCAGTAGTATATTCGGAGGGGGCGCGATAACTGAAGCTTTCTTT. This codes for CASSIFGGGAITEAFF.

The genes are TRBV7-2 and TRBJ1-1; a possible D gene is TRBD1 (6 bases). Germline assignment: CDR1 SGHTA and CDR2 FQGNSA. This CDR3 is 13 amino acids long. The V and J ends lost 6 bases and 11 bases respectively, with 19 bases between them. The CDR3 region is CASRGQLRPRAFF. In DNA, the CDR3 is TGTGCCAGCAGAGGACAGTTAAGACCTCGTGCTTTCTTT.

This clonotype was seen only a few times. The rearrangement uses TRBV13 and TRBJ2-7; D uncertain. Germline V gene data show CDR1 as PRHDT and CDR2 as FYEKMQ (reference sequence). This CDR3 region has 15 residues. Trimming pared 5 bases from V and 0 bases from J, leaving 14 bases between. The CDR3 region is CASSPRSSGSYEQYF. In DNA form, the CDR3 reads TGTGCCAGCAGCCCCCGGTCCTCAGGCTCCTACGAGCAGTACTTC.

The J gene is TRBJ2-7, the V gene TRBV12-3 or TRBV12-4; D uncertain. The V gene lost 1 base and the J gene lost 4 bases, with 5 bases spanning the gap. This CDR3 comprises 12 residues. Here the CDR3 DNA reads TGTGCCAGCAGTTTAGGCCAGTACGAGCAGTACTTC. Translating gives CASSLGQYEQYF.

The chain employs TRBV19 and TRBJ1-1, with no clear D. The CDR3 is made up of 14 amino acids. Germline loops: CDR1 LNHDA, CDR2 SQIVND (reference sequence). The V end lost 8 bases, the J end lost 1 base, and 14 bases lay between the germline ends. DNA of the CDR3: TGTGCCAGTGGATTAGGGTTCTCGAACACTGAAGCTTTCTTT. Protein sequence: CASGLGFSNTEAFF.

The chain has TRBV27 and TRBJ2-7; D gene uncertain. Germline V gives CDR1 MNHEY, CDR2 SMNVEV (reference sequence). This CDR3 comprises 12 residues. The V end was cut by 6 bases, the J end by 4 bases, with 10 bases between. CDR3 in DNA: TGTGCCAGCAGCCAGACACTGTACGAGCAGTACTTC. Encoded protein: CASSQTLYEQYF.

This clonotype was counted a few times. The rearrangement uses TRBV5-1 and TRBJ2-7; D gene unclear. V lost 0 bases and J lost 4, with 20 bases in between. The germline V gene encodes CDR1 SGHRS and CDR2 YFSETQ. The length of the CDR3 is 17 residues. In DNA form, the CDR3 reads TGCGCCAGCAGCTTGGAAGGTAATCGCCCCTCCCAGTACGAGCAGTACTTC. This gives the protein CASSLEGNRPSQYEQYF.

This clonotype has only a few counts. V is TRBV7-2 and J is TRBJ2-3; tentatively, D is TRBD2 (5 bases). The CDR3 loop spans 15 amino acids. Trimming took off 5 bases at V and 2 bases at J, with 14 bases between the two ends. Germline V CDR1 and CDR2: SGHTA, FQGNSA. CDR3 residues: CASSPGVVITDTQYF. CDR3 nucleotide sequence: TGTGCCAGCAGCCCCGGGGTAGTGATCACAGATACGCAGTATTTT.

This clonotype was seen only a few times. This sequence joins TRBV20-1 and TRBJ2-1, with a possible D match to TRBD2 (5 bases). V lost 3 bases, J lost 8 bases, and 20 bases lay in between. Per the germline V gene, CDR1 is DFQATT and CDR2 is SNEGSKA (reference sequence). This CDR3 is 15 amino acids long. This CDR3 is CSASVRRPNGDEQFF. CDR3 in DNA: TGCAGTGCTAGCGTCCGGAGGCCGAACGGCGATGAGCAGTTCTTC.